This T cell receptor (beta chain) was identified in a study of shared clonotypes between healthy human individuals. On this clone itself: The antigen is unknown.

Only Caucasian adults living in Nashville, Tennessee made up the donor group. Trimming removed 4 bases from V and 2 bases from J; junction bases left unmatched: 8. Germline V lookup: CDR1 MDHEN, CDR2 SYDVKM. The CDR3 spans 15 residues. Study results and caveats: Naive subsets generally had larger estimated richness than memory subsets. Among non-shared clonotypes, generation probabilities were lower than among those shared by all four donors.

In replicate PCRs of sorted subsets, roughly 200 ng DNA, about 30,000 T cell genomes, was used. The table came from immunoSEQ multiplex PCR; TCRdb's copy has only in-frame clones and leaves some out. The sample shows 1,500,000 or so clones, roughly 98.5% of them seen only once. This clonotype originated in a man under 40 in good health. The chain combines TRBV28 with TRBJ2-7, with 7 bases fitting TRBD1. The sequencing sample was made of naive CD4+ T cells sorted from blood. The subset denotes: CD45RA+ positively selected. The CDR3, as DNA: TGTGCCAGCAGTTCGCGACAGGGTGGTCCCTACGAGCAGTACTTC. Residues: CASSSRQGGPYEQYF.